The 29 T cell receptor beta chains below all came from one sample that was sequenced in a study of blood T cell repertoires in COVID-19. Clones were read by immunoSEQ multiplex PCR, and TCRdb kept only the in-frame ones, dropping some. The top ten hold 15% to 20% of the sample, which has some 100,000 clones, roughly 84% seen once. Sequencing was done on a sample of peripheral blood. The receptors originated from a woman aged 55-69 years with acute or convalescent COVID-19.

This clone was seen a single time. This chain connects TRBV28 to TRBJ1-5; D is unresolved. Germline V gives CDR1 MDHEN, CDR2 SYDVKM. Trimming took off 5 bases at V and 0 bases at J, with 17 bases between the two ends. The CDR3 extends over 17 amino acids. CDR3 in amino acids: CASSPYSAGASNQPQHF. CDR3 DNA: TGTGCCAGCAGTCCGTACTCCGCGGGAGCTAGCAATCAGCCCCAGCATTTT.

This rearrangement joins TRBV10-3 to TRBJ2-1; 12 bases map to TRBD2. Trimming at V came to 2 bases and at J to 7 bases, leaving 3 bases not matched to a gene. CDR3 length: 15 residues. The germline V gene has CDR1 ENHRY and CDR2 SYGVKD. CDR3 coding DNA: TGTGCCATCAGTGAGATTCTAGCGGGGGGGAATGAGCAGTTCTTC. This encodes CAISEILAGGNEQFF.

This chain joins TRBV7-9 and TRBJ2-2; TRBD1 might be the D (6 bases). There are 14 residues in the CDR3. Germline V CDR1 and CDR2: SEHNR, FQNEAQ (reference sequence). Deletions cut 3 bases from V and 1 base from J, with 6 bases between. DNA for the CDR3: TGTGCCAGCAGCTTGGGACAGAACACCGGGGAGCTGTTTTTT. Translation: CASSLGQNTGELFF.

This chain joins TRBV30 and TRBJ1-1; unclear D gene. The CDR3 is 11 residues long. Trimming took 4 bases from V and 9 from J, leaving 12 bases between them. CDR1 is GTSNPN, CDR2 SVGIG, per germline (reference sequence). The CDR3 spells CAWTGREKAFF. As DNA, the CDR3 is TGTGCCTGGACCGGACGGGAGAAAGCTTTCTTT.

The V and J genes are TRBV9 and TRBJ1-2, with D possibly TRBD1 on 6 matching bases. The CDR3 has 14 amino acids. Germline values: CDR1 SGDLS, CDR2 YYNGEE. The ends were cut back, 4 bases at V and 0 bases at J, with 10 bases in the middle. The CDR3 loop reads CASSRDTSNYGYTF. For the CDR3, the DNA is TGTGCCAGCAGCCGGGACACCTCTAACTATGGCTACACCTTC.

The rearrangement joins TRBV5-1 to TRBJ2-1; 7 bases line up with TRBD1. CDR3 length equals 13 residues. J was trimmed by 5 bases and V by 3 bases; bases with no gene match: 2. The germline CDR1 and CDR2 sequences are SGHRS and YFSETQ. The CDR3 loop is CASSSDRDNEQFF. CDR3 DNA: TGCGCCAGCAGCTCCGACAGGGACAATGAGCAGTTCTTC.

CDR3 nucleotide sequence: TGTGCCAGCAGCCACCCCGTGGGGGACACTTTTGAAGCTTTCTTT. Its translation: CASSHPVGDTFEAFF. The chain joins TRBV4-2 to TRBJ1-1, with TRBD1 as a possible D gene (6 bases). Germline CDR1 reads LGHNA; CDR2 reads YNFKEQ. Trimming removed 3 bases from V and 7 bases from J, with 18 bases in between. The CDR3 spans 15 residues.

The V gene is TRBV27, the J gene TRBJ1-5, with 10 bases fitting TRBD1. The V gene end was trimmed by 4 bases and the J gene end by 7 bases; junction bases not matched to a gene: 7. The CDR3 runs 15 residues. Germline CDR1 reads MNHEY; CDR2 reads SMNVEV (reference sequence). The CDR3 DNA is TGTGCCAGCAGTTCCCTGACAGGGGGCGGGCAGCCCCAGCATTTT. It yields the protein CASSSLTGGGQPQHF.

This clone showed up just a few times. DNA for the CDR3: TGTGCCTGGAATGACAGGGCGAACACTGAAGCTTTCTTT. The encoded protein is CAWNDRANTEAFF. This chain uses TRBV30 with TRBJ1-1; TRBD1 matches at 7 bases. With 4 bases clipped from V and 1 base from J, the junction kept 3 bases outside the gene matches. Germline-derived CDR1 and CDR2 are GTSNPN and SVGIG (reference sequence). This CDR3 has 13 residues.

CDR3 sequence (DNA): TGCGCCAGCAGCTTACTTGGACAAACAGGAAACACCATATATTTT. This encodes CASSLLGQTGNTIYF. The rearrangement links TRBV5-1 to TRBJ1-3; tentatively, D is TRBD1 (5 bases). The V gene lost 2 bases and the J gene lost 4 bases, with 13 bases spanning the gap. The V gene's germline CDR1 is SGHRS and CDR2 YFSETQ. The CDR3 is 15 amino acids.

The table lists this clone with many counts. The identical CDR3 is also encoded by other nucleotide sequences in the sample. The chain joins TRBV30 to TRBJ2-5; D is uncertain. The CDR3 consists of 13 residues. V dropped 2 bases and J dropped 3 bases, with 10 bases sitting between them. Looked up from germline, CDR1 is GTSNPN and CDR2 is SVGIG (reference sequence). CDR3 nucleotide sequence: TGTGCCTGGAGTCCGCCTGGAGAAGAGACCCAGTACTTC. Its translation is CAWSPPGEETQYF.

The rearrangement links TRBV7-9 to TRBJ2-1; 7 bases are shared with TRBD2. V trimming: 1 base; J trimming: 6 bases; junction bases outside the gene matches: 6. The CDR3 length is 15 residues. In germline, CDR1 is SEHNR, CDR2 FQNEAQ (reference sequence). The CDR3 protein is CASSLGATSPNEQFF. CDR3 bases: TGTGCCAGCAGCTTAGGAGCGACTAGCCCCAATGAGCAGTTCTTC. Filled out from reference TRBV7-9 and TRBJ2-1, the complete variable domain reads DTGVSQNPRHKITKRGQNVTFRCDPISEHNRLYWYRQTLGQGPEFLTYFQNEAQLEKSRLLSDRFSAERPKGSFSTLEIQRTEQGDSAMYLCASSLGATSPNEQFFGPGTRLTVL.

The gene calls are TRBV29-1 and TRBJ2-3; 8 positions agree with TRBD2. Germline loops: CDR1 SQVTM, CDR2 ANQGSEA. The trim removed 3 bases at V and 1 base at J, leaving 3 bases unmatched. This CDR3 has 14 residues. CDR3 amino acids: CSVEPAGGTDTQYF. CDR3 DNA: TGCAGCGTTGAGCCAGCGGGGGGCACAGATACGCAGTATTTT.

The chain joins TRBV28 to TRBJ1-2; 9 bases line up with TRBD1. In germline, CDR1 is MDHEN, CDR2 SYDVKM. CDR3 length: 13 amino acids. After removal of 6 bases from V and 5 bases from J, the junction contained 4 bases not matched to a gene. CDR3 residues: CASSPGTGYGYTF. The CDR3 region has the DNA TGTGCCAGCAGCCCTGGGACAGGGTATGGCTACACCTTC.

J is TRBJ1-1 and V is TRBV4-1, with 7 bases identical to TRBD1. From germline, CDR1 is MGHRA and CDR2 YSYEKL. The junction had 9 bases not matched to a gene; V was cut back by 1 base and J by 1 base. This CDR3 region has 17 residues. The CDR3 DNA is TGCGCCAGCAGCCAAGTAAGGGACAGACACTCGAACACTGAAGCTTTCTTT. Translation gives CASSQVRDRHSNTEAFF.

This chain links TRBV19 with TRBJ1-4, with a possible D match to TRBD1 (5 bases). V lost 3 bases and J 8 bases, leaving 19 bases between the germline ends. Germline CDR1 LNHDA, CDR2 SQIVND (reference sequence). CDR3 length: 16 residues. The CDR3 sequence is CASSIAGGLLNEKLFF. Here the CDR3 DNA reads TGTGCCAGTAGTATCGCCGGGGGGTTATTAAACGAAAAACTGTTTTTT. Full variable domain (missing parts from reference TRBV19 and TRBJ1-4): DGGITQSPKYLFRKEGQNVTLSCEQNLNHDAMYWYRQDPGQGLRLIYYSQIVNDFQKGDIAEGYSVSREKKESFPLTVTSAQKNPTAFYLCASSIAGGLLNEKLFFGSGTQLSVL.

CDR3 amino acids: CASTAGGGTEAFF. For the CDR3, the DNA is TGTGCCAGCACCGCAGGGGGTGGGACTGAAGCTTTCTTT. The genes are TRBV6-5 and TRBJ1-1, with 7 positions matching TRBD1. The J segment lost 5 bases and the V segment lost 7 bases, leaving 7 bases of the junction unmatched. The CDR3 length is 13 residues. CDR1 and CDR2 from the germline V gene are MNHEY and SVGAGI.

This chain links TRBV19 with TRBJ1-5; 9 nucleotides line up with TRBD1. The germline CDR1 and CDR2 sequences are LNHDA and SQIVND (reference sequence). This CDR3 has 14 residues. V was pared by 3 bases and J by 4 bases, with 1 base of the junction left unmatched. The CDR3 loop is CASSMTGGNQPQHF. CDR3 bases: TGTGCCAGTAGTATGACAGGGGGAAATCAGCCCCAGCATTTT.

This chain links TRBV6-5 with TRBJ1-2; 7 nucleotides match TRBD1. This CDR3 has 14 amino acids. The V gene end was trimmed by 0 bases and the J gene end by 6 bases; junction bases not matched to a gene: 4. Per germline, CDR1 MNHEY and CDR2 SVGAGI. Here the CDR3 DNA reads TGTGCCAGCAGTTACTCGGCAGGGGGTGATGGCTACACCTTC. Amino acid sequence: CASSYSAGGDGYTF.

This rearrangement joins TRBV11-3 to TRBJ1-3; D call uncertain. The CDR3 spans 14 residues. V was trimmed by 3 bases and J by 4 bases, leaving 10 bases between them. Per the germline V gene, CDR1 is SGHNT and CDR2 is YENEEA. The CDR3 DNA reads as TGTGCCAGCAGCTTTTCAGGCGTGGGAAACACCATATATTTT. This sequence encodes CASSFSGVGNTIYF.

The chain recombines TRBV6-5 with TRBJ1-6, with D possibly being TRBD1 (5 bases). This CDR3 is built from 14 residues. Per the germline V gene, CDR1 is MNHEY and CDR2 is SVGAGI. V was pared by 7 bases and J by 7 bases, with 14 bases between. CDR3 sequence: CASKGRQGNSPLHF. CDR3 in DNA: TGTGCCAGCAAAGGTCGGCAGGGAAATTCACCCCTCCACTTT.

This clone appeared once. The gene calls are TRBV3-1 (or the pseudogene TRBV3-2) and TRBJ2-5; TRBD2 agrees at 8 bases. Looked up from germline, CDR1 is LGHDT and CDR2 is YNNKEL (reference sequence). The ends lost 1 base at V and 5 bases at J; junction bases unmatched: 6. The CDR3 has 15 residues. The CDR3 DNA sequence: TGTGCCAGCAGCCAAGCGGGGGGGCTTTCTGAGACCCAGTACTTC. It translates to CASSQAGGLSETQYF.

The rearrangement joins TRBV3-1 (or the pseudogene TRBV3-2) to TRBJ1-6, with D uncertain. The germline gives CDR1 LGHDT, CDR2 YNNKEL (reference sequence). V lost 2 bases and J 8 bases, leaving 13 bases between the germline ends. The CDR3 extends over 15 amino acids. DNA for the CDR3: TGTGCCAGCAGCCAAAGACGGGGAATTCATTCACCCCTCCACTTT. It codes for CASSQRRGIHSPLHF.

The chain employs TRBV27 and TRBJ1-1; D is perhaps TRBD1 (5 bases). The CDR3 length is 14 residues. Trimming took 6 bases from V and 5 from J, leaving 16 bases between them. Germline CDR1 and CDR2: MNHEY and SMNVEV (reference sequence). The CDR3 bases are TGTGCCAGCAGCCCACGGGCGAAGGGGACTGAAGCTTTCTTT. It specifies CASSPRAKGTEAFF.

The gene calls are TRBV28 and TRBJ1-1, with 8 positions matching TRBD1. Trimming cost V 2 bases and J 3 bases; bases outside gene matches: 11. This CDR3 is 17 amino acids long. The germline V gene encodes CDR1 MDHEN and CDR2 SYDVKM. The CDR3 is CASSLPQGAVLDTEAFF. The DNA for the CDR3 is TGTGCCAGCAGTTTACCCCAGGGGGCTGTCTTGGACACTGAAGCTTTCTTT.

Here the CDR3 DNA reads TGCGCCAGCAGCTTGAAGGGGACTGGGACTGAAGCTTTCTTT. It codes for CASSLKGTGTEAFF. The rearrangement uses TRBV5-1 and TRBJ1-1; TRBD1 is a possible D gene (5 bases). The CDR3 spans 14 residues. Germline V gives CDR1 SGHRS, CDR2 YFSETQ. Trimming pared 1 base from V and 5 bases from J, leaving 12 bases between.

The CDR3 sequence: CVTDRGYNQPQHF. DNA of the CDR3: TGTGTCACCGACAGGGGATACAATCAGCCCCAGCATTTT. The V gene is TRBV28, the J gene TRBJ1-5; 8 nucleotides align to TRBD1. The CDR3 is 13 residues long. Per germline, CDR1 MDHEN and CDR2 SYDVKM.

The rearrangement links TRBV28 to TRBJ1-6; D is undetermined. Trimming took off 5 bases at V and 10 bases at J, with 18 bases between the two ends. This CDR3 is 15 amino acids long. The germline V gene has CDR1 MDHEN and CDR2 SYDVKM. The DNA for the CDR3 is TGTGCCAGCAGTGTATACGAGGGATTTCGGTCACCCCTCCACTTT. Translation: CASSVYEGFRSPLHF.

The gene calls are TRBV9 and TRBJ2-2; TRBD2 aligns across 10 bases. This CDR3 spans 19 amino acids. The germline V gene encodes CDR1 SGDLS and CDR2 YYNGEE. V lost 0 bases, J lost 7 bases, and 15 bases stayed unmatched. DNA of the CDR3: TGTGCCAGCAGCGTAGTGGGCCCGAGCGGGGGGGCCCGAGGCGGGGAGCTGTTTTTT. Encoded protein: CASSVVGPSGGARGGELFF.